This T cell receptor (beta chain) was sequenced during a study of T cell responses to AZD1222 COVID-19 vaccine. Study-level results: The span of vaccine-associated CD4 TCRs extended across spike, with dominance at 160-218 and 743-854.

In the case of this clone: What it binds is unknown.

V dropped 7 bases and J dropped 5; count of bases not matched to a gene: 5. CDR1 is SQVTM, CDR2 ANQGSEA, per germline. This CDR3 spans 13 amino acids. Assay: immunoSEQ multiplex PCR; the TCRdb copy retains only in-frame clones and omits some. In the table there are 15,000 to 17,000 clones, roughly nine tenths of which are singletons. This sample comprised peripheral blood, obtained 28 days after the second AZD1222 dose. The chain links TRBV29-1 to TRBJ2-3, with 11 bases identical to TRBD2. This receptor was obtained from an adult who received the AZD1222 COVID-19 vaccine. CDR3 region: CSAMTSGEDTQYF. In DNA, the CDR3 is TGCAGCGCTATGACTAGCGGGGAAGATACGCAGTATTTT.